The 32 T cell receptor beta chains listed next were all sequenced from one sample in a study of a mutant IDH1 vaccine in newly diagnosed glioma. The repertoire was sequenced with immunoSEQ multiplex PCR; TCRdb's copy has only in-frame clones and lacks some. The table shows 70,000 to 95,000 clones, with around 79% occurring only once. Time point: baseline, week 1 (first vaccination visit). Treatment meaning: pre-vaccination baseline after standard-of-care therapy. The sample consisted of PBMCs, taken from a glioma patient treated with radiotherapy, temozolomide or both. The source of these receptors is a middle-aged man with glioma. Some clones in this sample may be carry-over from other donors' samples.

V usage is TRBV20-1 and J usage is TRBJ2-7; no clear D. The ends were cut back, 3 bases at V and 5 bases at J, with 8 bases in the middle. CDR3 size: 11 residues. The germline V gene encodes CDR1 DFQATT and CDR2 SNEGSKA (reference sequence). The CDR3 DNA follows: TGCAGTGCTAGTATCCTTAACGAGCAGTACTTC. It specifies CSASILNEQYF.

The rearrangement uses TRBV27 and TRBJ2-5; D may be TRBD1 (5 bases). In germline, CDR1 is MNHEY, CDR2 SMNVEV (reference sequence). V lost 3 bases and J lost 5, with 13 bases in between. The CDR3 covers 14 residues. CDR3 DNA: TGTGCCAGCAGTTTGGACACCCTGGGGGAGACCCAGTACTTC. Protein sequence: CASSLDTLGETQYF.

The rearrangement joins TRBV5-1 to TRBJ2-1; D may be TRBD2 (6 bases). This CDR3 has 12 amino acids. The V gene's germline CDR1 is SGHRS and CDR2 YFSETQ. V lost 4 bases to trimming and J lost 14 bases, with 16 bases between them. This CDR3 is CASSTGGRAEFF. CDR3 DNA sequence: TGCGCCAGCAGCACCGGAGGGCGGGCCGAGTTCTTC.

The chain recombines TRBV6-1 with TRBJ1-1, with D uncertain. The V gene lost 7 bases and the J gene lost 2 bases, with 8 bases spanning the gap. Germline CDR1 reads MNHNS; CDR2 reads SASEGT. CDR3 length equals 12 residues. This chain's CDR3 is CASTVLNTEAFF. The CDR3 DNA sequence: TGTGCCAGCACAGTCCTCAACACTGAAGCTTTCTTT.

CDR3 residues: CASSVHRGGTEAFF. For the CDR3, the DNA is TGTGCCAGCAGTGTTCACAGGGGGGGCACTGAAGCTTTCTTT. V gene TRBV6-1 combines with J gene TRBJ1-1; 8 nucleotides match TRBD1. The V gene's germline CDR1 is MNHNS and CDR2 SASEGT. The trim removed 4 bases at V and 4 bases at J, leaving 5 bases unmatched. The CDR3 is 14 amino acids.

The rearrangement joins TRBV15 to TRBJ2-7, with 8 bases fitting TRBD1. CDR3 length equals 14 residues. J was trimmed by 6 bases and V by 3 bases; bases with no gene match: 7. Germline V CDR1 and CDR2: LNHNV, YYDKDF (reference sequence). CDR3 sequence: CATSSRTGNFEQYF. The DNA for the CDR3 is TGTGCCACCAGCAGCCGGACAGGGAATTTCGAGCAGTACTTC.

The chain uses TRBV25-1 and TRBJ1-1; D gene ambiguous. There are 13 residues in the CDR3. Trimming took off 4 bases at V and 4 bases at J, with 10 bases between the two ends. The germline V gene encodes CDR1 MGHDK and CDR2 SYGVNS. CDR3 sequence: CASSVGYRTEAFF. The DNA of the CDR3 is TGTGCCAGCAGTGTCGGGTACCGCACTGAAGCTTTCTTT.

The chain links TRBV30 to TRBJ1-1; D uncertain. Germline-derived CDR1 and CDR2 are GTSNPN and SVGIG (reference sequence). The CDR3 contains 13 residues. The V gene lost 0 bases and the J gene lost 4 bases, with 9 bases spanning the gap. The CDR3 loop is CAWSVWQVTEAFF. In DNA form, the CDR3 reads TGTGCCTGGAGTGTTTGGCAGGTCACTGAAGCTTTCTTT.

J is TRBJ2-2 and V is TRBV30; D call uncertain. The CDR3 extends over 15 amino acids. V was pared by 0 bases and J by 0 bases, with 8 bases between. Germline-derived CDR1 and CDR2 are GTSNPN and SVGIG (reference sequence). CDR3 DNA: TGTGCCTGGAGTGTCGCGGCAACGAACACCGGGGAGCTGTTTTTT. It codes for CAWSVAATNTGELFF.

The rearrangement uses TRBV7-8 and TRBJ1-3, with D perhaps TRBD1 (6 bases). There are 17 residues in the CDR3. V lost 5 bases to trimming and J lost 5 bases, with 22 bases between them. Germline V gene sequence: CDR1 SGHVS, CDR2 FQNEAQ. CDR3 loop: CASSLWTAVSLRNTIYF. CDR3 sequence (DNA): TGTGCCAGCAGCCTCTGGACAGCCGTGTCCCTTCGAAACACCATATATTTT.

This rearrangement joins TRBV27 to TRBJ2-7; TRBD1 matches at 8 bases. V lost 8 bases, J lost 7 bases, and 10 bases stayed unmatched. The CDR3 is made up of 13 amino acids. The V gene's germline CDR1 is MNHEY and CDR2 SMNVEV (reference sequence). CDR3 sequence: CASRRQGTGEQYF. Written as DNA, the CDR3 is TGTGCCAGCCGCCGACAGGGGACAGGTGAGCAGTACTTC.

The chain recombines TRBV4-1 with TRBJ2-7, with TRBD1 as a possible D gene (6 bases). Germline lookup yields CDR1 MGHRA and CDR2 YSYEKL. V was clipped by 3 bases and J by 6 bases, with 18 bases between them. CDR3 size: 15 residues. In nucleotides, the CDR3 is TGCGCCAGCAGCCATCTGACAGGCCCCCTGGGCGAGCAGTACTTC. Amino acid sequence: CASSHLTGPLGEQYF.

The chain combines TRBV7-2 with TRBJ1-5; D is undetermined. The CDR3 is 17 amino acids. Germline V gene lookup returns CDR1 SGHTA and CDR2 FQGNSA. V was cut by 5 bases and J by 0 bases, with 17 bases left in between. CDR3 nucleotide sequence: TGTGCCAGCAGCCCCAGGAGGGATTGGGTTAGCAATCAGCCCCAGCATTTT. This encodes CASSPRRDWVSNQPQHF.

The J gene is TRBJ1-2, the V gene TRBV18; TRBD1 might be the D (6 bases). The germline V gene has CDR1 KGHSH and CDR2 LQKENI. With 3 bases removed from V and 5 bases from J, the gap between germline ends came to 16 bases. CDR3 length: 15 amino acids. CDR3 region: CASSPFPQGQYGYTF. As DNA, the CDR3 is TGTGCCAGCTCACCCTTCCCACAGGGTCAATATGGCTACACCTTC. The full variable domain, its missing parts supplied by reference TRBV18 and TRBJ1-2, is NAGVMQNPRHLVRRRGQEARLRCSPMKGHSHVYWYRQLPEEGLKFMVYLQKENIIDESGMPKERFSAEFPKEGPSILRIQQVVRGDSAAYFCASSPFPQGQYGYTFGSGTRLTVV.

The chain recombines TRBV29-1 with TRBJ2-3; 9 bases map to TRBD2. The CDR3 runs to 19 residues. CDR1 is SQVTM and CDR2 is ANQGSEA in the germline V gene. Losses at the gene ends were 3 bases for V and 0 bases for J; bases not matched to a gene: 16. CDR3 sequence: CSVDDRERSGGWSTDTQYF. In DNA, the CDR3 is TGCAGCGTTGACGATAGGGAGAGGAGCGGGGGGTGGAGCACAGATACGCAGTATTTT.

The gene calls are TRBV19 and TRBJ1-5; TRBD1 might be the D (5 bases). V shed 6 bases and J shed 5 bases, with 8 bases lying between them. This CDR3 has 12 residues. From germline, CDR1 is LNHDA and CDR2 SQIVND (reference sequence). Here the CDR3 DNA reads TGTGCCAGTAGCCCGACAGATCAGCCCCAGCATTTT. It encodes CASSPTDQPQHF.

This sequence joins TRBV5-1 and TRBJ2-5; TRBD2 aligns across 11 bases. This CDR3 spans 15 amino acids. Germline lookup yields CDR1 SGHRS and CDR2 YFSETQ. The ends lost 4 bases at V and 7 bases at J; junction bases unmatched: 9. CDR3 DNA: TGCGCCAGCAGCCCACAGACTAGCGGGGCCCGGACCCAGTACTTC. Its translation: CASSPQTSGARTQYF.

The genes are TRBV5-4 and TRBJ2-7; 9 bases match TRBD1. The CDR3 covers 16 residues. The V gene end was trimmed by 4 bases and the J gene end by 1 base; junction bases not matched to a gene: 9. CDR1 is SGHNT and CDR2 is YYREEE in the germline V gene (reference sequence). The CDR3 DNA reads TGTGCCAGCAGCCCCGGGGACAGGGTGTTTTCCTACGAGCAGTACTTC. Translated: CASSPGDRVFSYEQYF.

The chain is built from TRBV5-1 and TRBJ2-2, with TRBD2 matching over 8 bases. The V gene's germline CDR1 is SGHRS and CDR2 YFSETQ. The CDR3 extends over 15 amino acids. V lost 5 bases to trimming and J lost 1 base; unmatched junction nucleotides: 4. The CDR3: CASSPGGQNTGELFF. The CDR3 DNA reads TGCGCCAGCAGTCCGGGGGGGCAGAACACCGGGGAGCTGTTTTTT.

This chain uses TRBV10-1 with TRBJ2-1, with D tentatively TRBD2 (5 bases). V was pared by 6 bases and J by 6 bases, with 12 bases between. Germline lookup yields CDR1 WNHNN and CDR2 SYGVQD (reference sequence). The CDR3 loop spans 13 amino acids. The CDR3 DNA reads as TGCGCCAGCAGGCCTAGCAACGGCAATGAGCAGTTCTTC. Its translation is CASRPSNGNEQFF.

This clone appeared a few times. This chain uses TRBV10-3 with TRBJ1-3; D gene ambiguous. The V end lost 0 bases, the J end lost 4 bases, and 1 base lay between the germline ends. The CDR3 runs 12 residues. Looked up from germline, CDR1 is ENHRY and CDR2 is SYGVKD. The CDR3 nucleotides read TGTGCCATCAGTGAGTCGGGAAACACCATATATTTT. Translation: CAISESGNTIYF.

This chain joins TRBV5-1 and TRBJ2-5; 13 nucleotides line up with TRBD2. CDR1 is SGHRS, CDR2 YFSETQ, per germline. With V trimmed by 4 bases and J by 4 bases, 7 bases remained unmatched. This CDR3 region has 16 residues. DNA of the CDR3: TGCGCCAGCAGCAGACTAGCGGGGGGCCGGGGAGAGACCCAGTACTTC. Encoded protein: CASSRLAGGRGETQYF.

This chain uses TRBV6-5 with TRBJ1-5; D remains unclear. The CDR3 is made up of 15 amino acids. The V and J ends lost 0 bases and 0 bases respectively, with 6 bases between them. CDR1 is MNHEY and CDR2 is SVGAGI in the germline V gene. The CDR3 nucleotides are TGTGCCAGCAGTTACTCCTCCGTTAGCAATCAGCCCCAGCATTTT. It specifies CASSYSSVSNQPQHF.

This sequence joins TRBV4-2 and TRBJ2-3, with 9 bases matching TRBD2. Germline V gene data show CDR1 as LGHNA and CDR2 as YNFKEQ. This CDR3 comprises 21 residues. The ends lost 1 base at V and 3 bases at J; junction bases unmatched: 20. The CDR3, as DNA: TGTGCCAGCAGCCAAGTCCAAAATCCAGGGTTGATAGCGGGGGTTACAGATACGCAGTATTTT. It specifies CASSQVQNPGLIAGVTDTQYF.

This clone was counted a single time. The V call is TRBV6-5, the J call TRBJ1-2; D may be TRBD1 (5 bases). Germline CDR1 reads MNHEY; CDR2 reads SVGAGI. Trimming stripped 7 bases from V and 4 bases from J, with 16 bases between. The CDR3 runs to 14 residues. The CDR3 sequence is CASIQAPGSYGYTF. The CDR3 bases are TGTGCCAGCATCCAGGCACCAGGGTCCTATGGCTACACCTTC.

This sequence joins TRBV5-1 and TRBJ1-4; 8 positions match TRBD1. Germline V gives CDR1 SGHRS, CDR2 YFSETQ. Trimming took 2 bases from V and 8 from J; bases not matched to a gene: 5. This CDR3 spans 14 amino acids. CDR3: CASSFGQGNEKLFF. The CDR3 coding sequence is TGCGCCAGCAGCTTTGGACAGGGCAACGAAAAACTGTTTTTT.

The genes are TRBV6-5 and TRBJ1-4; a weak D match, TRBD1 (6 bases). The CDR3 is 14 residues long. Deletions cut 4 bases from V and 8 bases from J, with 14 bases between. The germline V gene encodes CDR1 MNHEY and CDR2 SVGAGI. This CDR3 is CASSFLGAREKLFF. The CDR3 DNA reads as TGTGCCAGCAGTTTTTTGGGGGCCAGGGAAAAACTGTTTTTT.

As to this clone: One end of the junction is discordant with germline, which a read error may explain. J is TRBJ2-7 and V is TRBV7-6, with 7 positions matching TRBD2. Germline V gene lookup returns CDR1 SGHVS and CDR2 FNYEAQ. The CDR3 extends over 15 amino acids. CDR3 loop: CASSPRGGISSEQYF. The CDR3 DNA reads TGTGCCAGCAGCCCCCGGGGAGGGATCTCCTCCGAGCAGTACTTC.

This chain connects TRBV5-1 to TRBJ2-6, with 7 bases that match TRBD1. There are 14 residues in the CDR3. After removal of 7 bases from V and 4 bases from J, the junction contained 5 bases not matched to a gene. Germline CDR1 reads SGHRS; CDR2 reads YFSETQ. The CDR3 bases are TGCGCCAGCGAGACAGGGTCAGGGGCCAACGTCCTGACTTTC. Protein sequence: CASETGSGANVLTF.

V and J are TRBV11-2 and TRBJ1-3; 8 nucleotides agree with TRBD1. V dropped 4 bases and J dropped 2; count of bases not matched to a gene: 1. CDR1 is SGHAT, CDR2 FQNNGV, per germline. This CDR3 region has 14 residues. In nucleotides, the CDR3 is TGTGCCAGCAGCTCGACAGGGGCTGGAAACACCATATATTTT. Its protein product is CASSSTGAGNTIYF.

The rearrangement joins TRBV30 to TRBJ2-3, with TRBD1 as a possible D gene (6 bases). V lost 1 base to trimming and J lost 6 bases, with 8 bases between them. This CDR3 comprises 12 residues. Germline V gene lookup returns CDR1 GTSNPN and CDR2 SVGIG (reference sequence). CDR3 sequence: CAWSAQGDTQYF. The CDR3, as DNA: TGTGCCTGGAGTGCCCAGGGGGATACGCAGTATTTT.

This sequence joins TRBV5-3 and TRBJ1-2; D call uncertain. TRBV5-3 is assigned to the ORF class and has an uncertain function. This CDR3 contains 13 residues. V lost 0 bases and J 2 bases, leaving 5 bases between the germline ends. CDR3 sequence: CARSLVANYGYTF. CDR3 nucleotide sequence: TGTGCCAGAAGCTTGGTTGCAAACTATGGCTACACCTTC.